The rows below give T cell receptor beta chains drawn from one sample of a study of T cell repertoires in cytomegalovirus infection. In TCRdb, the reads were re-called with MiXCR into one record per CDR3 protein. The sample consists of approximately 500,000 distinct CDR3 sequences, about 17% of them appearing once. Specimen: CD8+ T cells from PBMCs. These receptors were collected from a human donor in good health (CMV status not recorded). Some clones in this sample may be carry-over from other donors' samples. The CDR3 runs from the conserved cysteine through the conserved F or W. D genes are given only for firm matches. Clone size is given for some rows only: seen once, a few or many times, or a class if the clone is expanded.

many | TRBJ1-4 | TRBD1 | TRBV2 | TGTGCCAGCACGGCAGGGGGCTTAACTAGAATCGGCAATGAAAAACTGTTTTTT | CASTAGGLTRIGNEKLFF
NA | TRBJ1-6 | TRBD1 | TRBV27 | TGTGCCAGCAGTTTAGGCCGACAGGGGAATTCACCCCTCCACTTT | CASSLGRQGNSPLHF
few | TRBJ2-2 | TRBD1 | TRBV7-6 | TGTGCCAGCAGGACGACCGGGACAGGGGTTGCCGGGGAGCTGTTTTTT | CASRTTGTGVAGELFF
few | TRBJ1-2 | NA | TRBV19 | TGTGCCAGTCGAGTGTGGGGGCAGGAGGGCTACACCTTC | CASRVWGQEGYTF
few | TRBJ2-1 | TRBD2 | TRBV30 | TGTGCCTGGAAGTGGTGGGAGGGGCACAATGAGCAGTTCTTC | CAWKWWEGHNEQFF
many | TRBJ2-5 | TRBD2 | TRBV10-2 | TGCGCCAGCAGTGAACCTAGCGGGTACCAAGAGACCCAGTACTTC | CASSEPSGYQETQYF
NA | TRBJ2-3 | NA | TRBV18 | TGTGCCAGCTCTAACGTCGGGGGCAGCACAGATACGCAGTATTTT | CASSNVGGSTDTQYF
NA | TRBJ1-6 | TRBD1 | TRBV19 | TGTGCCAGTAGTACTCTCCGGACAGGAAATAAAGACTCACCCCTCCACTTT | CASSTLRTGNKDSPLHF
NA | TRBJ2-7 | NA | TRBV5-1 | TGCGCCAGCAGCTTGGATTACCGGCTGATAACCTACGAGCAGTACTTC | CASSLDYRLITYEQYF
many | TRBJ2-1 | NA | TRBV11-2 | TGTGCCAGCAGCACCGGGCCCCGATTCCATGAGCAGTTCTTC | CASSTGPRFHEQFF
many | TRBJ2-1 | TRBD2 | TRBV19 | TGTGCCAGTAGTATAAGGACTAGCGTGAATGAGCAGTTCTTC | CASSIRTSVNEQFF
NA | TRBJ2-1 | TRBD1 | TRBV6-6 | TGTGCCAGCAGTTGGACTCCGGGACAGGGGACGCTTAATGAGCAGTTCTTC | CASSWTPGQGTLNEQFF
NA | TRBJ2-3 | NA | TRBV11-2 | TGTGCCGGCATCCCGGGGCTCGGCACAGATACGCAGTATTTT | CAGIPGLGTDTQYF